Sequencing of this TCR beta chain was carried out in a study of cytomegalovirus exposure and HLA in healthy donors. The study ran its PCR with 60 Vbeta and 13 Jbeta primers. The repertoire was sequenced with immunoSEQ multiplex PCR; TCRdb's copy has only in-frame clones and lacks some. Of some 190,000 clones listed, about three quarters are singletons. The CDR3 covers 17 residues. In germline, CDR1 is SGHAT, CDR2 FQNNGV. V gave up 4 bases and J gave up 4 bases, with 22 bases separating them. The sequencing sample was made of PBMCs. This chain joins TRBV11-2 and TRBJ2-5; TRBD2 is a possible D gene (6 bases). This sequence was found in a woman in her forties in good health and CMV-seronegative. DNA for the CDR3: TGTGCCAGCAGCTCCCGTGTGATTGGGAGGTATGGAGAGACCCAGTACTTC. Translation: CASSSRVIGRYGETQYF.